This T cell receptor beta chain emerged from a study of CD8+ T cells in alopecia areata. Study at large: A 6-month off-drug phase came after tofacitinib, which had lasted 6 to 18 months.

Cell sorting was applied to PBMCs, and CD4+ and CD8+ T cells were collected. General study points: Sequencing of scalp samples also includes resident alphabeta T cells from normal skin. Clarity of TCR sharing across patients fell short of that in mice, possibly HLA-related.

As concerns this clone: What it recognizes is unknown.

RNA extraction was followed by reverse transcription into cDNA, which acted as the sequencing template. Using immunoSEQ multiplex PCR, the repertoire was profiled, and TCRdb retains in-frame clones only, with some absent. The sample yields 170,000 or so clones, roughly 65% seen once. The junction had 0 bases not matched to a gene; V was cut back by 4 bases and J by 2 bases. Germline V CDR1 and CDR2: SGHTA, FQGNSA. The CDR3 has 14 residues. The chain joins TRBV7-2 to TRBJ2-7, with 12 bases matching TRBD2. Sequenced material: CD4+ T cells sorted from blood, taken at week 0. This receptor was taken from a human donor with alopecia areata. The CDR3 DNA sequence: TGTGCCAGCAGCTGGACTAGCGGGACCTACGAGCAGTACTTC. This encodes CASSWTSGTYEQYF.